The 8 T cell receptor beta chains reported below all come from one sample, sequenced in a study of blood T cell repertoires in COVID-19 (dated by TCRdb to the early 2020s). Receptor amplification or capture employed the immunoSEQ multiplex PCR assay. TCRdb obtained this table from immuneACCESS and retained in-frame rearrangements with V and J assigned. These tables miss some clones; where compared with another copy, unresolved V genes account for less than half of the shortfall, and the remainder is unexplained. The sample includes more than 85,000 clones, with about 88% observed a single time. Over 3% of the sample goes to the ten largest clones. Sequencing used peripheral blood. Receptors were obtained from a woman in her forties or fifties with acute or convalescent COVID-19.

This chain links TRBV5-8 with TRBJ2-3, with unresolved D. The ends were cut back, 4 bases at V and 2 bases at J, with 5 bases in the middle. The length of the CDR3 is 12 residues. Germline loops: CDR1 SGHTS, CDR2 YDEGEE. CDR3 sequence: CASSPSTDTQYF. The DNA of the CDR3 is TGTGCCAGCAGCCCCTCCACAGATACGCAGTATTTT.

This clone was detected only a few times. This sequence joins TRBV6-5 and TRBJ2-5; 14 nucleotides align to TRBD2. CDR3 length equals 15 residues. J was trimmed by 5 bases and V by 6 bases; bases with no gene match: 5. CDR1 is MNHEY, CDR2 SVGAGI, per germline. The CDR3: CASSGLAGGQETQYF. The CDR3 nucleotides read TGTGCCAGCAGCGGACTAGCGGGAGGTCAGGAGACCCAGTACTTC.

The genes are TRBV24-1 and TRBJ2-1; 10 nucleotides align to TRBD1. V dropped 4 bases and J dropped 6; count of bases not matched to a gene: 8. This CDR3 contains 16 residues. Germline-derived CDR1 and CDR2 are KGHDR and SFDVKD. The CDR3 loop is CATSDPLWDRGNEQFF. The CDR3 nucleotides are TGTGCCACCAGTGACCCCCTCTGGGACAGGGGCAATGAGCAGTTCTTC.

The chain is built from TRBV24-1 and TRBJ2-1; D remains ambiguous. This CDR3 spans 14 amino acids. Trimming removed 0 bases at V and 12 bases at J, with 14 bases between. Germline CDR1 is KGHDR and CDR2 is SFDVKD. The CDR3 region is CATSDLNSSPGQFF. CDR3 DNA: TGTGCCACCAGTGATTTGAACTCTTCTCCTGGGCAGTTCTTC.

The rearrangement joins TRBV10-1 to TRBJ1-2, with TRBD1 identical over 7 bases. The CDR3 is 12 residues long. Germline CDR1 and CDR2: WNHNN and SYGVQD (reference sequence). V lost 4 bases to trimming and J lost 5 bases; unmatched junction nucleotides: 1. CDR3 nucleotides: TGCGCCAGCAGTGGACAGGGATATGGCTACACCTTC. Residues: CASSGQGYGYTF.

The CDR3 coding sequence is TGTGCCAGCAGTTCCCGACTAGCGGGAGTTGGAGACATTCAGTACTTC. Protein: CASSSRLAGVGDIQYF. This sequence joins TRBV28 and TRBJ2-4, with 12 bases aligning to TRBD2. The CDR3 totals 16 residues. From germline, CDR1 is MDHEN and CDR2 SYDVKM. V lost 4 bases to trimming and J lost 8 bases; unmatched junction nucleotides: 9.

The V call is TRBV11-2, the J call TRBJ2-3; 7 nucleotides align to TRBD2. Germline CDR1 is SGHAT and CDR2 is FQNNGV. The V gene end was trimmed by 4 bases and the J gene end by 2 bases; junction bases not matched to a gene: 6. CDR3 size: 15 residues. CDR3 loop: CASSSSGTTTDTQYF. The CDR3 nucleotides are TGTGCCAGCAGCTCCTCCGGGACTACCACAGATACGCAGTATTTT.

V is TRBV7-2 and J is TRBJ2-7; perhaps TRBD2 as D (5 bases). Trimming took off 5 bases at V and 3 bases at J, with 14 bases between the two ends. The germline CDR1 and CDR2 sequences are SGHTA and FQGNSA. The CDR3 loop spans 14 amino acids. DNA of the CDR3: TGTGCCAGCAGCCCCCCGCCGGGAAACTACGAGCAGTACTTC. Translation: CASSPPPGNYEQYF.